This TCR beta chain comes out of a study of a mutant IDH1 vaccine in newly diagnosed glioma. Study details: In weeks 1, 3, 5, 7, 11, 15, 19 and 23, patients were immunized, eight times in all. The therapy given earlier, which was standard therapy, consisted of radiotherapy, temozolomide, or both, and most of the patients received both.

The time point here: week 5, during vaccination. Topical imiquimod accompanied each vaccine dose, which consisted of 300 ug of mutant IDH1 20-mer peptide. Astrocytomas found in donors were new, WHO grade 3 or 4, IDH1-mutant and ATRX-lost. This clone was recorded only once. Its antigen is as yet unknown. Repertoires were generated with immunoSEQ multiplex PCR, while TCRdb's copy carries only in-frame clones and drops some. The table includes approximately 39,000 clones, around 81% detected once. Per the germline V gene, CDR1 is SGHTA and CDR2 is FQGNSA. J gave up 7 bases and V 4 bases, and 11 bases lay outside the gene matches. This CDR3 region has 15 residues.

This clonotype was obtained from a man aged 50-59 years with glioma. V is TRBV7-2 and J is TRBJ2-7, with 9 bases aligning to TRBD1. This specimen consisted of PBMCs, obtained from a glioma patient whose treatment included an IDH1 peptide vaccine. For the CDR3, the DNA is TGTGCCAGCAGCTGGAGACAGGGGGGATTGGGGGAGCAGTACTTC. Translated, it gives CASSWRQGGLGEQYF.